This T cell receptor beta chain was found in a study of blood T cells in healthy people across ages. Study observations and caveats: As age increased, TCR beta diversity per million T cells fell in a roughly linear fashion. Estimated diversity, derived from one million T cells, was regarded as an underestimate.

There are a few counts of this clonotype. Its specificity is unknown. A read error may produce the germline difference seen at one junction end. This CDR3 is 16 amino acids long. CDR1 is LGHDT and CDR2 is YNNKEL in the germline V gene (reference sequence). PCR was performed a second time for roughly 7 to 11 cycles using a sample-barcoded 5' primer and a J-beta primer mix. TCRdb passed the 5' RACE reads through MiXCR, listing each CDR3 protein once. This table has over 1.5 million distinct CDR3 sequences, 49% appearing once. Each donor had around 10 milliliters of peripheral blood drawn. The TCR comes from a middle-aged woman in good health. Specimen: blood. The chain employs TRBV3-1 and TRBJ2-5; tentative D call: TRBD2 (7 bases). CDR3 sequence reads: CASTQTGGGQKETQYF. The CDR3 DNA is TGTGCCAGCACCCAAACGGGGGGCGGACAAAAAGAGACCCAGTACTTC.